These 21 T cell receptor beta chains originate from one sample sequenced in a study of cytotoxic CD8 clonotypes in ibrutinib-treated CLL (dated by TCRdb to the early 2020s). The intended sense of this specimen's time point label: less than 30 months on ibrutinib. The library relied on the immunoSEQ multiplex PCR assay. TCRdb limited this immuneACCESS table to in-frame rearrangements with V and J called. A share of clones is missing; checked studies link under half to unresolved V genes, and the rest is unexplained. The sample table records 52,000 or so clones; approximately 87% of these occur just once. The top ten clonotypes cover approximately 20% of the sample. Specimen: PBMCs, collected after 24 months of ibrutinib treatment. Source of these receptors: a human donor with chronic lymphocytic leukemia.

V is TRBV5-4 and J is TRBJ2-1, with 11 positions matching TRBD2. V lost 4 bases to trimming and J lost 8 bases; unmatched junction nucleotides: 8. The CDR3 spans 15 residues. CDR1 and CDR2 (germline): SGHNT, YYREEE (reference sequence). Here the CDR3 DNA reads TGTGCCAGCAGCCTGACTAGCGGGAAATGGGATGAGCAGTTCTTC. This gives the protein CASSLTSGKWDEQFF.

In DNA, the CDR3 is TGCAGCGCCAAAAGACAGGTCTCTGAAGCTTTCTTT. Protein sequence: CSAKRQVSEAFF. V usage is TRBV29-1 and J usage is TRBJ1-1; perhaps TRBD1 as D (6 bases). V gave up 7 bases and J gave up 6 bases, with 15 bases separating them. CDR3 length equals 12 residues. Germline-derived CDR1 and CDR2 are SQVTM and ANQGSEA. Based on the CDR3 plus reference TRBV29-1 and TRBJ1-1, the full variable domain is SAVISQKPSRDICQRGTSLTIQCQVDSQVTMMFWYRQQPGQSLTLIATANQGSEATYESGFVIDKFPISRPNLTFSTLTVSNMSPEDSSIYLCSAKRQVSEAFFGQGTRLTVV.

The chain recombines TRBV4-1 with TRBJ2-3; either TRBD1 or TRBD2 may fit D (6 bases each). Germline CDR1 reads MGHRA; CDR2 reads YSYEKL. The CDR3 loop spans 16 amino acids. V was pared by 0 bases and J by 6 bases, with 16 bases between. The CDR3 protein is CASSQDLQAGGDTQYF. In nucleotides, the CDR3 is TGCGCCAGCAGCCAAGATCTACAGGCCGGGGGCGATACGCAGTATTTT.

The chain is built from TRBV11-2 and TRBJ2-1; 7 bases map to TRBD1. The CDR3 totals 15 residues. Looked up from germline, CDR1 is SGHAT and CDR2 is FQNNGV. With V trimmed by 6 bases and J by 1 base, 6 bases remained unmatched. CDR3 in DNA: TGTGCCAGCAGTCGACTACAGGGGTCCTACAATGAGCAGTTCTTC. Its translation is CASSRLQGSYNEQFF.

The rearrangement uses TRBV2 and TRBJ2-2; the match to TRBD2 covers 12 bases. Trimming took 4 bases from V and 3 from J; bases not matched to a gene: 0. The CDR3 runs to 15 residues. Germline assignment: CDR1 SNHLY and CDR2 FYNNEI. CDR3 coding DNA: TGTGCCAGCAGTGGGACTAGCGGGGACACCGGGGAGCTGTTTTTT. It codes for CASSGTSGDTGELFF.

The V gene is TRBV18, the J gene TRBJ1-5; D is undetermined. Germline CDR1 and CDR2: KGHSH and LQKENI. The V and J ends lost 3 bases and 5 bases respectively, with 11 bases between them. This CDR3 has 14 amino acids. The CDR3 DNA is TGTGCCAGCTCACCGGCGCAGAACTATCAGCCCCAGCATTTT. It yields the protein CASSPAQNYQPQHF.

V is TRBV19 and J is TRBJ1-1, with 8 bases lining up with TRBD1. The CDR3 consists of 14 residues. V was clipped by 4 bases and J by 4 bases; unmatched bases: 5. Germline V CDR1 and CDR2: LNHDA, SQIVND (reference sequence). CDR3 region: CASSTDREGTEAFF. CDR3 DNA: TGTGCCAGTAGTACGGACAGGGAGGGCACTGAAGCTTTCTTT.

This rearrangement joins TRBV5-1 to TRBJ2-2; 14 positions match TRBD2. The J segment lost 7 bases and the V segment lost 2 bases, leaving 13 bases of the junction unmatched. This CDR3 comprises 19 residues. Germline V CDR1 and CDR2: SGHRS, YFSETQ. In DNA form, the CDR3 reads TGCGCCAGCAGCTTCCGGCCGGGACTAGCGGGAGATAAGGGCGGGGAGCTGTTTTTT. Translation: CASSFRPGLAGDKGGELFF.

V and J are TRBV2 and TRBJ1-5; 7 nucleotides line up with TRBD1. The CDR3 is 14 amino acids. Germline V gives CDR1 SNHLY, CDR2 FYNNEI. V gave up 8 bases and J gave up 6 bases; unmatched junction bases: 10. This chain's CDR3 is CASGQGGLAQPQHF. Here the CDR3 DNA reads TGTGCCAGCGGGCAGGGGGGATTGGCTCAGCCCCAGCATTTT.

The chain is built from TRBV7-2 and TRBJ2-1; TRBD2 agrees at 8 bases. The CDR3 has 15 amino acids. V shed 1 base and J 7 bases; nucleotides not matched to a gene: 6. CDR1 and CDR2 from the germline V gene are SGHTA and FQGNSA. CDR3: CASSLEASGPNEQFF. The CDR3 DNA is TGTGCCAGCAGCTTAGAGGCTAGCGGGCCGAATGAGCAGTTCTTC.

The V call is TRBV29-1, the J call TRBJ1-1; the D gene is possibly TRBD1 (6 bases). The CDR3 extends over 13 amino acids. The V and J ends lost 6 bases and 2 bases respectively, with 13 bases between them. Germline CDR1 SQVTM, CDR2 ANQGSEA. The DNA for the CDR3 is TGCAGCGTAGAGACAGGCGTCAACACTGAAGCTTTCTTT. This gives the protein CSVETGVNTEAFF.

This chain connects TRBV27 to TRBJ2-2; D possibly corresponds to TRBD2 (6 bases). The germline V and J ends were trimmed by 3 bases and 5 bases, with 16 bases remaining between them. Germline V gives CDR1 MNHEY, CDR2 SMNVEV (reference sequence). This CDR3 has 16 residues. CDR3 bases: TGTGCCAGCAGTTTTAGACACGGGGGTCGAACCGGGGAGCTGTTTTTT. The encoded protein is CASSFRHGGRTGELFF.

The rearrangement joins TRBV5-4 to TRBJ2-7, with 7 bases fitting TRBD2. The V gene's germline CDR1 is SGHNT and CDR2 YYREEE (reference sequence). With 0 bases clipped from V and 7 bases from J, the junction kept 7 bases outside the gene matches. The CDR3 spans 14 residues. Written as DNA, the CDR3 is TGTGCCAGCAGCTTGGAGGGCAGAGCGGGGGAGCAGTACTTC. Translating gives CASSLEGRAGEQYF.

This chain connects TRBV2 to TRBJ1-4; TRBD1 matches 7 bases. The germline V gene has CDR1 SNHLY and CDR2 FYNNEI. V trimming: 0 bases; J trimming: 5 bases; junction bases outside the gene matches: 6. This CDR3 has 16 residues. The CDR3 nucleotides read TGTGCCAGCAGTGAAGCCTTGGGCAGGGGGAATGAAAAACTGTTTTTT. As protein: CASSEALGRGNEKLFF.

The chain uses TRBV30 and TRBJ2-1, with D perhaps matching TRBD2 (6 bases). Germline values: CDR1 GTSNPN, CDR2 SVGIG (reference sequence). Trimming left V 0 bases short and J 3 bases short, with 9 bases between. This CDR3 contains 14 residues. The DNA of the CDR3 is TGTGCCTGGAGTGTAGGCGGGATCTACAATGAGCAGTTCTTC. Translating gives CAWSVGGIYNEQFF.

The V gene is TRBV29-1, the J gene TRBJ1-1, with D tentatively TRBD1 (5 bases). The germline V gene encodes CDR1 SQVTM and CDR2 ANQGSEA. The V end was cut by 4 bases, the J end by 5 bases, with 11 bases between. This CDR3 spans 12 amino acids. Written as DNA, the CDR3 is TGCAGCGTTGTCTCAGGGCGGACTGAAGCTTTCTTT. This encodes CSVVSGRTEAFF. The variable domain in full, with the rest retrieved from reference TRBV29-1 and TRBJ1-1, is SAVISQKPSRDICQRGTSLTIQCQVDSQVTMMFWYRQQPGQSLTLIATANQGSEATYESGFVIDKFPISRPNLTFSTLTVSNMSPEDSSIYLCSVVSGRTEAFFGQGTRLTVV.

The CDR3 region is CASSKRAGGNTEAFF. CDR3 nucleotide sequence: TGTGCCAGCAGCAAACGGGCAGGGGGCAACACTGAAGCTTTCTTT. The chain joins TRBV21-1 to TRBJ1-1; TRBD1 is taken as the D call from the table, unchecked against the DNA. TRBV21-1 is a pseudogene. The CDR3 has 15 residues.

This chain joins TRBV30 and TRBJ2-2; TRBD1 might be the D (6 bases). V gave up 4 bases and J gave up 5 bases, with 8 bases separating them. Looked up from germline, CDR1 is GTSNPN and CDR2 is SVGIG (reference sequence). The CDR3 contains 12 residues. CDR3 DNA sequence: TGTGCCTGGAACAGGGCAACCGGGGAGCTGTTTTTT. As protein: CAWNRATGELFF.

This rearrangement joins TRBV7-2 to TRBJ2-7; D is perhaps TRBD2 (5 bases). Trimming took off 2 bases at V and 2 bases at J, with 13 bases between the two ends. Germline CDR1 SGHTA, CDR2 FQGNSA. The CDR3 covers 15 residues. The CDR3 sequence is CASSLRRAAAYEQYF. CDR3 nucleotide sequence: TGTGCCAGCAGCTTACGACGAGCGGCTGCCTACGAGCAGTACTTC.

CDR3 loop: CASSAGTSDTDTQYF. CDR3 bases: TGCGCCAGCAGCGCCGGGACTAGCGACACAGATACGCAGTATTTT. The rearrangement uses TRBV4-3 and TRBJ2-3, with TRBD2 matching 10 bases. CDR3 length: 15 amino acids. After removal of 5 bases from V and 2 bases from J, the junction contained 4 bases not matched to a gene. CDR1 and CDR2 (germline): LGHNA, YSLEER.

The genes are TRBV4-3 and TRBJ1-1; TRBD1 might be the D (5 bases). This CDR3 contains 14 residues. V was clipped by 4 bases and J by 7 bases, with 16 bases between them. Germline CDR1 and CDR2: LGHNA and YSLEER. CDR3 nucleotides: TGCGCCAGCAGCCCCCAGGGTAGGAGCGATGAAGCTTTCTTT. This encodes CASSPQGRSDEAFF.